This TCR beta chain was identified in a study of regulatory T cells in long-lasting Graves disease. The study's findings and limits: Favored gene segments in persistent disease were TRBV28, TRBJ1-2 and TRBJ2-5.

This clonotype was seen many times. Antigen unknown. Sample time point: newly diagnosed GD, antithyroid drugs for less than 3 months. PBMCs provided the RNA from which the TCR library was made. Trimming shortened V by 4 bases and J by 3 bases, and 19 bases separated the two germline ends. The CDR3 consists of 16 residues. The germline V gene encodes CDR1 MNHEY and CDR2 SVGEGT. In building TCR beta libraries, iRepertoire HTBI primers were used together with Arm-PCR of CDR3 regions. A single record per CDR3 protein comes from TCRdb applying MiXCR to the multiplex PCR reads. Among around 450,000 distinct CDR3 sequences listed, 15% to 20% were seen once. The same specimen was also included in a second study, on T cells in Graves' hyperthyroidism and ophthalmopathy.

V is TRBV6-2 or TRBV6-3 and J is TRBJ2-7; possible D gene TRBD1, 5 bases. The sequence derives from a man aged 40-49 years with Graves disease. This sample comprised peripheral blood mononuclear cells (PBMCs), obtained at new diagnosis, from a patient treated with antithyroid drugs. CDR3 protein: CASSFETWQGVYEQYF. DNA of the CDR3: TGTGCCAGCAGTTTCGAGACCTGGCAGGGTGTCTACGAGCAGTACTTC.